The clone carrying this T cell receptor beta chain was counted at least ten times. Its antigen is not identified. The assay was immunoSEQ multiplex PCR, and TCRdb's table has in-frame clones only and misses some. The sample yields tens of thousands of clones, without any singletons. The sample is drawn from a study of T cell clonality in common variable immunodeficiency. Overall study results and limits: CVID subjects had higher TCRbeta clonality than healthy controls, most marked in about a third.

The origin of this receptor is a person aged 18 to 69 in good health. The specimen sequenced was peripheral blood mononuclear cells.

CDR3 sequence reads: CASSTRHGWTEAFF. CDR3 DNA (partial): TGTGCCAGCAGCACGCGACACGGTTGGACTGAA. The chain uses TRBV7-8 and TRBJ1-1; D is uncertain. The read ends 3 residues before the CDR3 terminus; that terminus is restored from the germline J gene. The germline CDR1 and CDR2 sequences are SGHVS and FQNEAQ. V was trimmed by 5 bases and J by 5 bases, leaving 15 bases between them. The CDR3 has 14 residues.